The 30 T cell receptor beta chains below come from one sample, sequenced in a study of post-analysis software for immune sequencing data. Study findings and constraints: The study found TRBV5-6, TRBV5-1 and TRBV20-1 among five or six TRBV segments more frequent in patients than controls.

Every TCR beta cDNA library bore unique molecular identifiers. Each CDR3 protein gets one entry after TCRdb re-called the PCR reads with MiXCR. Of fewer than 850,000 distinct CDR3 sequences listed, less than 35% are singletons. Antigens of these TCRs are unknown. The sample comprised blood. All receptors come from a girl under 18 with multiple sclerosis.

The gene calls are TRBV20-1 and TRBJ1-5; perhaps TRBD1 as D (5 bases). From germline, CDR1 is DFQATT and CDR2 SNEGSKA (reference sequence). The CDR3 extends over 15 amino acids. V was clipped by 2 bases and J by 9 bases, with 20 bases between them. The CDR3 sequence: CSARPLGQESRPQHF. The CDR3 DNA is TGCAGTGCTAGACCCCTTGGACAAGAATCCCGGCCCCAGCATTTT.

In this sample, this clonotype turned up a few times. This rearrangement joins TRBV24-1 to TRBJ2-7; 8 nucleotides align to TRBD1. The germline V gene has CDR1 KGHDR and CDR2 SFDVKD. The CDR3 has 15 amino acids. Unmatched junction bases numbered 5, after V lost 3 bases and J lost 2 bases. The CDR3 DNA follows: TGTGCCACCAGTGATAACAGGGGGAGTCCCTACGAGCAGTACTTC. It specifies CATSDNRGSPYEQYF.

V gene TRBV4-1 combines with J gene TRBJ2-1; D is tentatively TRBD1 or TRBD2 (5 bases each). Germline loops: CDR1 MGHRA, CDR2 YSYEKL. V was pared by 4 bases and J by 6 bases, with 16 bases between. The CDR3 covers 15 residues. Here the CDR3 DNA reads TGCGCCAGCAGCCCCGGACTGGGGCGGGCCAATGAGCAGTTCTTC. Translated, it gives CASSPGLGRANEQFF.

This clonotype came up a few times. This chain links TRBV20-1 with TRBJ1-4; D may be TRBD1 (6 bases). Germline V lookup: CDR1 DFQATT, CDR2 SNEGSKA (reference sequence). V was pared by 6 bases and J by 7 bases, with 18 bases between. The CDR3 has 14 amino acids. The CDR3, as DNA: TGCAGTGCAACCCCGGGACAAGCAAGTGAAAAACTGTTTTTT. This gives the protein CSATPGQASEKLFF.

This clonotype turned up a few times. V usage is TRBV6-5 and J usage is TRBJ2-3; D unclear. The CDR3 consists of 14 residues. Per germline, CDR1 MNHEY and CDR2 SVGAGI. Deletions cut 4 bases from V and 2 bases from J, with 10 bases between. The CDR3 sequence is CASSLQRYTDTQYF. CDR3 bases: TGTGCCAGCAGTTTACAGAGATACACAGATACGCAGTATTTT.

On this clonotype: A read error may account for a junction end that differs from germline. The chain combines TRBV20-1 with TRBJ2-2, with D perhaps matching TRBD2 (6 bases). CDR3 length: 17 residues. Germline V CDR1 and CDR2: DFQATT, SNEGSKA (reference sequence). Written as DNA, the CDR3 is TGCAGTGCTAGAGATCGTATAGCGGCGTCTAACACCGGGGAGCGGTTTTTT. Protein: CSARDRIAASNTGERFF.

This clonotype occurred many times. This chain connects TRBV6-5 to TRBJ2-1; 7 bases line up with TRBD2. Germline V gene lookup returns CDR1 MNHEY and CDR2 SVGAGI. Trimming removed 8 bases from V and 0 bases from J; junction bases left unmatched: 1. The CDR3 loop spans 13 amino acids. CDR3 nucleotide sequence: TGTGCCAGCGGCGGGGGCTCCTACAATGAGCAGTTCTTC. Encoded protein: CASGGGSYNEQFF.

The V call is TRBV9, the J call TRBJ2-6, with 9 bases that match TRBD1. Germline V gene data show CDR1 as SGDLS and CDR2 as YYNGEE. With 4 bases clipped from V and 3 bases from J, the junction kept 11 bases outside the gene matches. The CDR3 runs 18 residues. The CDR3: CASSPNSQGALGANVLTF. CDR3 in DNA: TGTGCCAGCAGCCCAAATTCACAGGGGGCGCTTGGGGCCAACGTCCTGACTTTC.

The chain has TRBV6-1 and TRBJ2-4; D gene uncertain. V lost 0 bases and J lost 13, with 16 bases in between. Per the germline V gene, CDR1 is MNHNS and CDR2 is SASEGT. This CDR3 contains 14 residues. The CDR3 protein is CASSEAPGPLPQYF. For the CDR3, the DNA is TGTGCCAGCAGTGAAGCGCCAGGACCCCTTCCCCAGTACTTC.

V is TRBV4-3 and J is TRBJ2-7; tentatively, D is TRBD1 or TRBD2 (7 bases each). The CDR3 sequence is 15 residues long. The V and J ends lost 0 bases and 4 bases respectively, with 13 bases between them. Germline-derived CDR1 and CDR2 are LGHNA and YSLEER. CDR3 sequence reads: CASSQESQGGYEQYF. The CDR3 coding sequence is TGCGCCAGCAGCCAAGAGAGTCAGGGGGGGTACGAGCAGTACTTC.

This clonotype was counted a few times. The genes are TRBV28 and TRBJ2-3; TRBD2 is a possible D gene (5 bases). V gave up 5 bases and J gave up 1 base, with 7 bases separating them. Looked up from germline, CDR1 is MDHEN and CDR2 is SYDVKM. CDR3 length: 13 amino acids. The CDR3 region has the DNA TGTGCCAGCAGTAACGGGGGCACAGATACGCAGTATTTT. It is translated as CASSNGGTDTQYF.

This clonotype was found a few times. V gene TRBV15 combines with J gene TRBJ2-3, with 8 bases fitting TRBD2. With 9 bases clipped from V and 1 base from J, the junction kept 12 bases outside the gene matches. Per germline, CDR1 LNHNV and CDR2 YYDKDF (reference sequence). The CDR3 is 16 residues long. Written as DNA, the CDR3 is TGTGCCACTAAAGAACACGGGGGGGGCCGCACAGATACGCAGTATTTT. Translated: CATKEHGGGRTDTQYF.

This clonotype occurred a few times. The V and J genes are TRBV4-3 and TRBJ2-3; D is unclear. The CDR3 has 13 residues. Germline V lookup: CDR1 LGHNA, CDR2 YSLEER. Trimming stripped 3 bases from V and 6 bases from J, with 10 bases between. CDR3 nucleotides: TGCGCCAGCAGCCAGGACCAGCTCGATACGCAGTATTTT. Protein sequence: CASSQDQLDTQYF.

The chain combines TRBV13 with TRBJ2-1, with 9 bases that match TRBD2. This CDR3 is 16 amino acids long. CDR1 is PRHDT and CDR2 is FYEKMQ in the germline V gene (reference sequence). Trimming at V came to 2 bases and at J to 5 bases, leaving 7 bases not matched to a gene. The CDR3 DNA reads as TGTGCCAGCAGCTTAAGCCGGACTAGCGACAACAATGAGCAGTTCTTC. The encoded protein is CASSLSRTSDNNEQFF. The variable domain in full, completed from reference TRBV13 and TRBJ2-1, reads AAGVIQSPRHLIKEKRETATLKCYPIPRHDTVYWYQQGPGQDPQFLISFYEKMQSDKGSIPDRFSAQQFSDYHSELNMSSLELGDSALYFCASSLSRTSDNNEQFFGPGTRLTVL.

The V gene is TRBV7-9, the J gene TRBJ2-5; no clear D gene. Germline CDR1 and CDR2: SEHNR and FQNEAQ (reference sequence). The V end lost 5 bases, the J end lost 4 bases, and 14 bases lay between the germline ends. This CDR3 is 14 amino acids long. The CDR3 is CASSHPASRETQYF. The CDR3 bases are TGTGCCAGCAGCCACCCAGCTAGTCGAGAGACCCAGTACTTC.

The chain employs TRBV20-1 and TRBJ2-2, with TRBD1 identical over 12 bases. CDR3 length: 15 amino acids. Germline trimming cut 3 bases from V and 5 bases from J; bases unmatched to any gene: 4. Germline V gives CDR1 DFQATT, CDR2 SNEGSKA (reference sequence). The CDR3 DNA sequence: TGCAGTGCTAGTGGGACAGGGGGCCGGACCGGGGAGCTGTTTTTT. Amino acid sequence: CSASGTGGRTGELFF.

Of note for this clonotype: It may be a read error: a sequence one base away is much more abundant. The V and J genes are TRBV20-1 and TRBJ2-7; 9 bases are shared with TRBD1. Matching the DNA end better, TRBJ2-5 makes the J call doubtful. The germline gives CDR1 DFQATT, CDR2 SNEGSKA (reference sequence). This CDR3 is built from 11 residues. The CDR3 reads CNAGTGRTQYF. CDR3 sequence (DNA): TGCAATGCCGGGACAGGGCGGACCCAGTACTTC.

As to this clonotype: At one end the junction does not follow the germline gene, possibly because of a read error. This rearrangement joins TRBV7-2 to TRBJ2-1; possibly TRBD2 for D (6 bases). CDR1 and CDR2 from the germline V gene are SGHTA and FQGNSA. The CDR3 runs 13 residues. The CDR3: CASSIGRYNGQFF. The CDR3 DNA follows: TGTGCCAGCAGCATCGGGAGATACAATGGGCAGTTCTTC.

This chain uses TRBV10-3 with TRBJ2-7; 7 nucleotides align to TRBD2. The CDR3 is made up of 13 amino acids. Germline loops: CDR1 ENHRY, CDR2 SYGVKD. V trimming: 10 bases; J trimming: 0 bases; junction bases outside the gene matches: 6. CDR3: CATMGGGSYEQYF. The CDR3 region has the DNA TGTGCCACAATGGGGGGGGGCTCCTACGAGCAGTACTTC.

On this clonotype: The junction and the germline gene differ at one end; a read error may be behind it. The J gene is TRBJ2-2, the V gene TRBV15; 7 nucleotides line up with TRBD1. This CDR3 comprises 14 residues. Germline CDR1 reads LNHNV; CDR2 reads YYDKDF (reference sequence). In DNA form, the CDR3 reads TGTGCCACCAGCGGAGACAGGGACACCGGGGAGCTGTTTTTT. Amino acids: CATSGDRDTGELFF. Filled out from reference TRBV15 and TRBJ2-2, the complete variable domain reads DAMVIQNPRYQVTQFGKPVTLSCSQTLNHNVMYWYQQKSSQAPKLLFHYYDKDFNNEADTPDNFQSRRPNTSFCFLDIRSPGLGDTAMYLCATSGDRDTGELFFGEGSRLTVL.

In regard to this clonotype: At one of its ends the junction is not consistent with the germline gene, which may arise from a read error. The V and J genes are TRBV5-5 and TRBJ2-1; 8 positions agree with TRBD1. The CDR3 is 15 residues long. Germline lookup yields CDR1 SGHKS and CDR2 YYEKEE (reference sequence). DNA of the CDR3: TGTGCCAGCAGCTTTCAGGGGGCCTCCTACAATGAGCGGTTCTTC. The encoded protein is CASSFQGASYNERFF.

The gene calls are TRBV5-5 and TRBJ1-1, with TRBD1 matching over 9 bases. With 0 bases clipped from V and 9 bases from J, the junction kept 15 bases outside the gene matches. CDR1 is SGHKS, CDR2 YYEKEE, per germline (reference sequence). The CDR3 is 17 amino acids. CDR3 sequence (DNA): TGTGCCAGCAGCTTGGATGGGACAGGGATAGAGGTGCGTCAAGCTTTCTTT. Amino acids: CASSLDGTGIEVRQAFF. The variable domain in full, with the rest retrieved from reference TRBV5-5 and TRBJ1-1, is DAGVTQSPTHLIKTRGQQVTLRCSPISGHKSVSWYQQVLGQGPQFIFQYYEKEERGRGNFPDRFSARQFPNYSSELNVNALLLGDSALYLCASSLDGTGIEVRQAFFGQGTRLTVV.

The rearrangement joins TRBV9 to TRBJ1-2; no definite D call. V was shortened by 3 bases and J by 3 bases, with 15 bases between the two germline ends. The CDR3 has 15 amino acids. CDR1 and CDR2 (germline): SGDLS, YYNGEE. CDR3 sequence reads: CASSAHVALDYGYTF. CDR3 nucleotides: TGTGCCAGCAGCGCCCATGTGGCACTTGACTATGGCTACACCTTC. The full variable domain, with the rest looked up from reference TRBV9 and TRBJ1-2, is DSGVTQTPKHLITATGQRVTLRCSPRSGDLSVYWYQQSLDQGLQFLIQYYNGEERAKGNILERFSAQQFPDLHSELNLSSLELGDSALYFCASSAHVALDYGYTFGSGTRLTVV.

This clonotype has just a few counts. The V call is TRBV29-1, the J call TRBJ2-1; the match to TRBD2 covers 11 bases. CDR3 length equals 18 residues. From germline, CDR1 is SQVTM and CDR2 ANQGSEA. V lost 5 bases, J lost 2 bases, and 14 bases stayed unmatched. CDR3 loop: CSVLGLAGPLVTYNEQFF. Written as DNA, the CDR3 is TGCAGCGTTCTCGGACTAGCGGGTCCTCTCGTAACCTACAATGAGCAGTTCTTC.

This clonotype was counted at least ten times. The chain joins TRBV7-2 to TRBJ2-2, with 9 bases matching TRBD2. CDR3 length: 15 residues. V shed 3 bases, J shed 2 bases, and the junction held 1 base outside the gene matches. CDR1 and CDR2 (germline): SGHTA, FQGNSA. The CDR3 loop is CASSLTSGNTGELFF. CDR3 nucleotides: TGTGCCAGCAGCTTGACTAGCGGAAACACCGGGGAGCTGTTTTTT.

Regarding this clonotype: A read error may produce the germline difference seen at one junction end. The chain is built from TRBV6-2 or TRBV6-3 and TRBJ1-2; maybe TRBD1 (6 bases). The germline V gene encodes CDR1 MNHEY and CDR2 SVGEGT. The CDR3 length is 15 residues. CDR3 DNA: TGTGCCGGCAGTCAATCTTCACAGGGATTGAGTGGCTACACCTTC. Translation: CAGSQSSQGLSGYTF.

This clonotype was counted between two and nine times. This chain joins TRBV14 and TRBJ1-1; D uncertain. This CDR3 has 13 amino acids. Germline CDR1 SGHDN, CDR2 FVKESK. Trimming left V 0 bases short and J 5 bases short, with 7 bases between. The CDR3: CASSQERGTEAFF. Here the CDR3 DNA reads TGTGCCAGCAGCCAAGAACGAGGGACTGAAGCTTTCTTT.

This clonotype has a handful of counts. This chain uses TRBV20-1 with TRBJ2-3; TRBD2 aligns across 14 bases. V trimming: 5 bases; J trimming: 7 bases; junction bases outside the gene matches: 8. There are 15 residues in the CDR3. Germline V CDR1 and CDR2: DFQATT, SNEGSKA (reference sequence). The CDR3 protein is CSALTGLAGVNTQYF. Here the CDR3 DNA reads TGCAGTGCTCTCACGGGACTAGCGGGAGTAAATACGCAGTATTTT.

The chain couples TRBV6-2 or TRBV6-3 to TRBJ1-5, with 7 bases identical to TRBD1. CDR3 length: 14 amino acids. With 5 bases clipped from V and 7 bases from J, the junction kept 8 bases outside the gene matches. CDR1 and CDR2 from the germline V gene are MNHEY and SVGEGT. CDR3 coding DNA: TGTGCCAGCAGTCAAAGGGGGCTGAGGCAGCCCCAGCATTTT. Translated, it gives CASSQRGLRQPQHF.

This clonotype has ten or more counts. The chain is built from TRBV12-3 or TRBV12-4 and TRBJ1-5; D is unclear. V dropped 5 bases and J dropped 3 bases, with 11 bases sitting between them. The CDR3 extends over 14 amino acids. The chain's CDR3 is CASSPSGSNQPQHF. The CDR3 DNA reads as TGTGCCAGCAGTCCCTCGGGATCCAATCAGCCCCAGCATTTT.